A single sample gave rise to the 23 T cell receptor beta chains below, sequenced in a study of vaccination and CD4 T cells after COVID-19. Sequenced with the Oncomine TCR Beta short-read assay was DNA taken from cultured CD4+ T cells. TCRdb re-derived calls from the PCR reads in MiXCR, one entry per CDR3 protein. The table shows tens of thousands of distinct CDR3 sequences, with about 56% occurring only once. Treatment specified: roughly ten-day PBMC culture with coronavirus spike peptide pools or control peptides (ViraFEST assay). Their target antigens are unknown. What was sequenced was CD4+ T cells from blood, cultured in vitro. All receptors derive from a human donor who had recovered from COVID-19.

The rearrangement uses TRBV4-1 and TRBJ2-7; TRBD2 matches 10 bases. Trimming removed 3 bases from V and 3 bases from J; junction bases left unmatched: 5. Germline V gives CDR1 MGHRA, CDR2 YSYEKL. This CDR3 has 15 residues. CDR3 bases: TGCGCCAGCAGCCAGCTAGCGGGAGAACGCTACGAGCAGTACTTC. Protein: CASSQLAGERYEQYF.

The V and J genes are TRBV6-5 and TRBJ2-1, with 10 bases that match TRBD2. V lost 8 bases, J lost 10 bases, and 17 bases stayed unmatched. CDR3 length: 16 amino acids. The V gene's germline CDR1 is MNHEY and CDR2 SVGAGI. CDR3 in amino acids: CASGSPRSGRAGEQFF. The CDR3 nucleotides are TGTGCCAGCGGTTCCCCTAGGAGCGGGAGGGCGGGCGAGCAGTTCTTC.

The DNA for the CDR3 is TGCAGTGCTAGACCCGGGGCCTCCAGTTATCAGCCCCAGCATTTT. Translation gives CSARPGASSYQPQHF. This rearrangement joins TRBV20-1 to TRBJ1-5, with D perhaps matching TRBD1 (5 bases). This CDR3 has 15 amino acids. CDR1 and CDR2 (germline): DFQATT, SNEGSKA (reference sequence). The germline V and J ends were trimmed by 2 bases and 5 bases, with 16 bases remaining between them.

This chain uses TRBV20-1 with TRBJ2-5, with D possibly being TRBD1 (6 bases). The CDR3 spans 12 residues. Between the trimmed V and J ends, which lost 7 bases and 0 bases, there was a span of 9 bases. Germline lookup yields CDR1 DFQATT and CDR2 SNEGSKA (reference sequence). Written as DNA, the CDR3 is TGCAGTGATCAGGGGTACCAAGAGACCCAGTACTTC. It translates to CSDQGYQETQYF.

This clonotype was observed a few times. This chain uses TRBV20-1 with TRBJ1-2; no clear D. The CDR3 has 13 amino acids. Deletions cut 6 bases from V and 2 bases from J, with 13 bases between. Germline CDR1 reads DFQATT; CDR2 reads SNEGSKA (reference sequence). The CDR3 sequence is CSARNPTNYGYTF. CDR3 DNA sequence: TGCAGTGCCCGGAACCCGACGAACTATGGCTACACCTTC.

Only a few counts were recorded for this clonotype. The V and J genes are TRBV15 and TRBJ1-2, with no clear D. The germline V gene has CDR1 LNHNV and CDR2 YYDKDF (reference sequence). CDR3 length: 14 residues. V lost 5 bases, J lost 6 bases, and 16 bases lay in between. The CDR3 sequence is CATSERMIPDGYTF. The CDR3 region has the DNA TGTGCCACCAGCGAGCGGATGATCCCGGATGGCTACACCTTC.

CDR3 in DNA: TGTGCCAGCAGCCGGCAGGTTAGCACAGATACGCAGTATTTT. This sequence encodes CASSRQVSTDTQYF. V is TRBV3-1 and J is TRBJ2-3; no clear D gene. The CDR3 is 14 amino acids. Germline CDR1 and CDR2: LGHDT and YNNKEL (reference sequence). Trimming removed 4 bases from V and 0 bases from J, with 8 bases in between.

This chain's CDR3 is CASRDSFNYGYTF. The CDR3 DNA reads as TGTGCCAGCAGAGACAGTTTCAACTATGGCTACACCTTC. This chain joins TRBV28 and TRBJ1-2; D is perhaps TRBD1 (5 bases). The CDR3 spans 13 residues. Per germline, CDR1 MDHEN and CDR2 SYDVKM. With 6 bases removed from V and 2 bases from J, the gap between germline ends came to 10 bases.

This clonotype turned up a few times. V gene TRBV7-9 combines with J gene TRBJ1-1, with D perhaps TRBD1 (5 bases). The CDR3 runs to 14 residues. V was trimmed by 2 bases and J by 6 bases, leaving 13 bases between them. The germline V gene encodes CDR1 SEHNR and CDR2 FQNEAQ (reference sequence). CDR3 region: CASSLPMGTAEAFF. The CDR3 DNA reads TGTGCCAGCAGCTTACCAATGGGGACTGCTGAAGCTTTCTTT.

This clonotype was found a few times. CDR3 amino acids: CSARGEKHGYTF. For the CDR3, the DNA is TGCAGTGCTAGAGGGGAGAAGCATGGCTACACCTTC. The rearrangement uses TRBV20-1 and TRBJ1-2; D is uncertain. From germline, CDR1 is DFQATT and CDR2 SNEGSKA (reference sequence). The CDR3 consists of 12 residues. The germline V and J ends were trimmed by 1 base and 6 bases, with 9 bases remaining between them.

This chain joins TRBV24-1 and TRBJ2-3, with D perhaps TRBD1 (6 bases). The CDR3 has 16 residues. The germline V and J ends were trimmed by 0 bases and 4 bases, with 13 bases remaining between them. CDR1 is KGHDR and CDR2 is SFDVKD in the germline V gene. This CDR3 reads CATSDLQGAGADTQYF. In nucleotides, the CDR3 is TGTGCCACCAGTGATTTGCAAGGGGCAGGGGCAGATACGCAGTATTTT.

This clonotype was seen a handful of times. The CDR3 here is CSVRQLITGELFF. CDR3 coding DNA: TGCAGTGTTCGACAGCTTATCACCGGGGAGCTGTTTTTT. The V call is TRBV20-1, the J call TRBJ2-2; a possible D gene is TRBD1 (5 bases). V gave up 7 bases and J gave up 4 bases, with 13 bases separating them. Germline V gene lookup returns CDR1 DFQATT and CDR2 SNEGSKA (reference sequence). CDR3 length equals 13 residues.

The chain couples TRBV6-1 to TRBJ2-2; 8 nucleotides align to TRBD1. CDR3 length equals 16 residues. V lost 3 bases and J lost 0; bases outside the gene matches: 3. Germline loops: CDR1 MNHNS, CDR2 SASEGT. CDR3 DNA sequence: TGTGCCAGCAGTGATACAGGGGGATCGAACACCGGGGAGCTGTTTTTT. Its protein is CASSDTGGSNTGELFF.

The chain carries TRBV7-9 and TRBJ1-1; D might be TRBD1 (6 bases). The germline V gene has CDR1 SEHNR and CDR2 FQNEAQ (reference sequence). The CDR3 is 15 residues long. The germline V and J ends were trimmed by 2 bases and 1 base, with 11 bases remaining between them. Written as DNA, the CDR3 is TGTGCCAGCAGCTTATACAGGGATAAGAACACTGAAGCTTTCTTT. It translates to CASSLYRDKNTEAFF.

The rearrangement links TRBV3-1 to TRBJ2-3; maybe TRBD2 (7 bases). The germline gives CDR1 LGHDT, CDR2 YNNKEL (reference sequence). Trimming cost V 5 bases and J 5 bases, with 17 bases left between them. The CDR3 has 15 amino acids. CDR3 residues: CASSSLGGRLDTQYF. CDR3 in DNA: TGTGCCAGCAGCAGCCTCGGGGGGCGCTTAGATACGCAGTATTTT.

The chain combines TRBV7-8 with TRBJ1-3; D is undetermined. Trimming stripped 0 bases from V and 5 bases from J, with 11 bases between. Germline CDR1 is SGHVS and CDR2 is FQNEAQ. The CDR3 has 15 residues. CDR3 protein: CASSLALLGRNTIYF. DNA of the CDR3: TGTGCCAGCAGCTTAGCGCTGTTGGGGAGAAACACCATATATTTT.

This rearrangement joins TRBV6-5 to TRBJ1-6, with TRBD1 matching 8 bases. Looked up from germline, CDR1 is MNHEY and CDR2 is SVGAGI. The length of the CDR3 is 14 residues. The V segment lost 2 bases and the J segment 18 bases; nucleotides outside the gene matches: 12. CDR3: CASSYTGQGADSHF. The CDR3 region has the DNA TGTGCCAGCAGTTACACTGGGCAGGGGGCAGATTCCCACTTT.

The rearrangement joins TRBV11-3 to TRBJ2-1; D gene unclear. The CDR3 contains 13 residues. Per germline, CDR1 SGHNT and CDR2 YENEEA. V was clipped by 0 bases and J by 2 bases, with 2 bases between them. CDR3 loop: CASSLETYNEQFF. CDR3 coding DNA: TGTGCCAGCAGCTTAGAAACCTACAATGAGCAGTTCTTC.

The genes are TRBV21-1 and TRBJ2-6; TRBD1, the D gene given by the table, was not confirmed from the DNA. TRBV21-1 is recorded as a pseudogene. This CDR3 region has 18 residues. CDR3 region: CASSPGGPGGTGANVLTF. CDR3 nucleotide sequence: TGTGCCAGCAGCCCCGGTGGGCCAGGGGGGACTGGGGCCAACGTCCTGACTTTC.

The chain links TRBV7-2 to TRBJ1-2; no clear D. The CDR3 is 14 residues long. Germline CDR1 is SGHTA and CDR2 is FQGNSA. V dropped 1 base and J dropped 6 bases, with 12 bases sitting between them. This chain's CDR3 is CASSLGQVSNGYTF. CDR3 in DNA: TGTGCCAGCAGCTTAGGGCAGGTGTCAAATGGCTACACCTTC. Together with reference TRBV7-2 and TRBJ1-2, the CDR3 gives the full variable domain: GAGVSQSPSNKVTEKGKDVELRCDPISGHTALYWYRQSLGQGLEFLIYFQGNSAPDKSGLPSDRFSAERTGGSVSTLTIQRTQQEDSAVYLCASSLGQVSNGYTFGSGTRLTVV.

The CDR3 region is CASSNLQGDEQYF. In DNA form, the CDR3 reads TGTGCCAGCAGCAATCTACAGGGGGACGAGCAGTACTTC. This rearrangement joins TRBV7-2 to TRBJ2-7, with 8 bases matching TRBD1. CDR1 SGHTA and CDR2 FQGNSA come from the germline V gene. V gave up 5 bases and J gave up 5 bases; unmatched junction bases: 5. CDR3 length: 13 residues.

The chain joins TRBV24-1 to TRBJ2-5; perhaps TRBD2 as D (7 bases). The CDR3 is 15 amino acids. Between the trimmed V and J ends, which lost 7 bases and 2 bases, there was a span of 16 bases. CDR1 and CDR2 (germline): KGHDR, SFDVKD. The CDR3 bases are TGTGCCACCAGGCGAGGGGGGGGACCGCAAGAGACCCAGTACTTC. Its protein product is CATRRGGGPQETQYF.

The V and J genes are TRBV6-2 or TRBV6-3 and TRBJ1-5; 9 bases fit TRBD1. Trimming removed 3 bases from V and 3 bases from J; junction bases left unmatched: 15. The CDR3 loop spans 19 amino acids. Germline CDR1 reads MNHEY; CDR2 reads SVGEGT. CDR3 protein: CASSYTRRTGGAVNQPQHF. The CDR3 region has the DNA TGTGCCAGCAGTTATACCCGGAGAACAGGGGGCGCGGTCAATCAGCCCCAGCATTTT.